The 25 T cell receptor beta chains below all came from one sample that was sequenced in a study of T cells in Graves' hyperthyroidism and ophthalmopathy. It was RNA transcripts that yielded the amplified TCR beta CDR3 regions. First-round RT-PCR of the TCR CDR3 relied on the HTBI primer set. TCRdb re-analysed the multiplex PCR reads in MiXCR, keeping a single row per CDR3 protein. In the table there are more than 300,000 distinct CDR3 sequences, around 14% of which are singletons. Sequencing input: blood. The receptors originated from a woman younger than 45 with Graves' hyperthyroidism.

The chain recombines TRBV5-6 with TRBJ1-2, with D possibly matching TRBD1 (5 bases). The CDR3 contains 13 residues. CDR1 is SGHDT and CDR2 is YYEEEE in the germline V gene. V gave up 4 bases and J gave up 3 bases, with 10 bases separating them. CDR3 sequence: CASSRRGHYGYTF. The CDR3 coding sequence is TGTGCCAGCAGCCGCCGGGGCCACTATGGCTACACCTTC.

As regards this clonotype: A much larger clone differs from this one at a single base, so this may be a read error. The J gene is TRBJ2-1, the V gene TRBV11-2, with 9 positions matching TRBD1. Trimming cost V 6 bases and J 0 bases; bases outside gene matches: 21. Germline-derived CDR1 and CDR2 are SGHAT and FQNNGV. CDR3 length: 21 amino acids. The CDR3 DNA sequence: TGTGCCAGCAGGCCAGACCCCCGGGACAGGGACCGAAGGAGCTCCTACAATGAGCAGTTCTTC. It translates to CASRPDPRDRDRRSSYNEQFF.

This clonotype showed up many times. V is TRBV2 and J is TRBJ1-1; D gene ambiguous. The CDR3 length is 13 residues. The germline gives CDR1 SNHLY, CDR2 FYNNEI. Trimming cost V 1 base and J 6 bases, with 9 bases left between them. The CDR3 is CASSEGWRAEAFF. The CDR3 bases are TGTGCCAGCAGTGAAGGTTGGAGGGCTGAAGCTTTCTTT. Using reference TRBV2 and TRBJ1-1 for the parts outside the CDR3, the full variable domain is EPEVTQTPSHQVTQMGQEVILRCVPISNHLYFYWYRQILGQKVEFLVSFYNNEISEKSEIFDDQFSVERPDGSNFTLKIRSTKLEDSAMYFCASSEGWRAEAFFGQGTRLTVV.

This clonotype was found many times. The chain recombines TRBV6-1 with TRBJ1-1; D is ambiguous. Germline lookup yields CDR1 MNHNS and CDR2 SASEGT. Trimming left V 4 bases short and J 1 base short, with 7 bases between. The CDR3 spans 13 residues. The CDR3 bases are TGTGCCAGCAGTGCATACAGGAACACTGAAGCTTTCTTT. The encoded protein is CASSAYRNTEAFF.

This clonotype was counted a few times. J is TRBJ1-3 and V is TRBV6-1; D gene unclear. The CDR3 loop spans 12 amino acids. CDR1 is MNHNS, CDR2 SASEGT, per germline. V was cut by 10 bases and J by 0 bases, with 7 bases left in between. The CDR3, as DNA: TGTGCCACCCGCACCTCTGGAAACACCATATATTTT. This codes for CATRTSGNTIYF.

This clonotype was counted ten times or more. The genes are TRBV20-1 and TRBJ2-7; no clear D. Germline V gene data show CDR1 as DFQATT and CDR2 as SNEGSKA (reference sequence). The CDR3 extends over 12 amino acids. Trimming pared 5 bases from V and 2 bases from J, leaving 10 bases between. CDR3 in amino acids: CSAPGLAYEQYF. DNA of the CDR3: TGCAGTGCTCCCGGGCTTGCCTACGAGCAGTACTTC.

This clonotype showed up just a few times. The chain is built from TRBV5-1 and TRBJ2-7; D remains unclear. The CDR3 has 14 residues. Looked up from germline, CDR1 is SGHRS and CDR2 is YFSETQ. V lost 1 base and J 3 bases, leaving 11 bases between the germline ends. CDR3 residues: CASSLFGRYYEQYF. The CDR3 nucleotides read TGCGCCAGCAGCTTGTTTGGCAGATACTACGAGCAGTACTTC.

The chain recombines TRBV18 with TRBJ2-7; no clear D gene. CDR3 length: 18 residues. The V gene lost 3 bases and the J gene lost 5 bases, with 26 bases spanning the gap. Germline V lookup: CDR1 KGHSH, CDR2 LQKENI. CDR3 amino acids: CASSPPKGMVVSIDEQYF. DNA of the CDR3: TGTGCCAGCTCACCCCCGAAAGGAATGGTCGTGTCTATAGACGAGCAGTACTTC. Together with reference TRBV18 and TRBJ2-7, the CDR3 gives the full variable domain: NAGVMQNPRHLVRRRGQEARLRCSPMKGHSHVYWYRQLPEEGLKFMVYLQKENIIDESGMPKERFSAEFPKEGPSILRIQQVVRGDSAAYFCASSPPKGMVVSIDEQYFGPGTRLTVT.

This clonotype was recorded a few times. The chain is built from TRBV10-2 and TRBJ1-5; D is undetermined. Germline lookup yields CDR1 WSHSY and CDR2 SAAADI. This CDR3 comprises 12 residues. Trimming took off 3 bases at V and 7 bases at J, with 7 bases between the two ends. CDR3 protein: CASSDSVQPQHF. The CDR3 DNA sequence: TGCGCCAGCAGTGATTCGGTCCAGCCCCAGCATTTT.

This clonotype appeared many times. The chain's CDR3 is CATSDPRTGTTETQYF. CDR3 nucleotides: TGTGCCACCAGTGATCCACGGACGGGGACGACGGAGACCCAGTACTTC. This chain joins TRBV24-1 and TRBJ2-5; TRBD1 or TRBD2 may be the D gene (5 bases each). CDR1 is KGHDR and CDR2 is SFDVKD in the germline V gene. V dropped 3 bases and J dropped 5 bases, with 18 bases sitting between them. The CDR3 has 16 residues.

This clonotype has at least ten counts. The J gene is TRBJ2-4, the V gene TRBV12-3 or TRBV12-4, with TRBD1 matching over 8 bases. V was pared by 3 bases and J by 1 base, with 8 bases of the junction left unmatched. The CDR3 has 17 residues. For the CDR3, the DNA is TGTGCCAGCAGTTTGTCTGGACAGGGCATCGCCAAAAACATTCAGTACTTC. Protein sequence: CASSLSGQGIAKNIQYF.

The chain is built from TRBV7-9 and TRBJ2-1, with a possible D match to TRBD2 (7 bases). Trimming left V 5 bases short and J 9 bases short, with 14 bases between. Germline CDR1 reads SEHNR; CDR2 reads FQNEAQ (reference sequence). This CDR3 is built from 13 residues. CDR3 DNA: TGTGCCAGCAGCAAGGGGGGGCGCGGTGAGCAGTTCTTC. Amino acid sequence: CASSKGGRGEQFF.

This clonotype appeared many times. The CDR3: CATQMGVLSTDTQYF. CDR3 sequence (DNA): TGTGCCACCCAGATGGGGGTGCTTAGCACAGATACGCAGTATTTT. The chain is built from TRBV7-2 and TRBJ2-3; D is tentatively TRBD1 or TRBD2 (5 bases each). V dropped 10 bases and J dropped 0 bases, with 17 bases sitting between them. This CDR3 contains 15 residues. Germline assignment: CDR1 SGHTA and CDR2 FQGNSA. Based on the CDR3 plus reference TRBV7-2 and TRBJ2-3, the full variable domain is GAGVSQSPSNKVTEKGKDVELRCDPISGHTALYWYRQSLGQGLEFLIYFQGNSAPDKSGLPSDRFSAERTGGSVSTLTIQRTQQEDSAVYLCATQMGVLSTDTQYFGPGTRLTVL.

This clonotype was counted ten times or more. The chain is built from TRBV5-4 and TRBJ2-3; TRBD1 might be the D (6 bases). The CDR3 consists of 16 residues. V lost 0 bases and J lost 3, with 14 bases in between. Germline loops: CDR1 SGHNT, CDR2 YYREEE (reference sequence). Written as DNA, the CDR3 is TGTGCCAGCAGCTTGGTCCCAGGGGTCGTTACAGATACGCAGTATTTT. It yields the protein CASSLVPGVVTDTQYF.

This clonotype was counted ten times or more. This rearrangement joins TRBV20-1 to TRBJ1-6; the D gene is possibly TRBD1 (6 bases). CDR3 length: 14 amino acids. The V gene's germline CDR1 is DFQATT and CDR2 SNEGSKA (reference sequence). Trimming stripped 3 bases from V and 5 bases from J, with 11 bases between. The CDR3 sequence: CSASGTLNNSPLHF. The CDR3 nucleotides are TGCAGTGCTAGCGGGACACTAAATAATTCACCCCTCCACTTT.

In nucleotides, the CDR3 is TGTGCCTGGAGTCGGGGACAGGACTACGAGCAGTACTTC. Protein sequence: CAWSRGQDYEQYF. V usage is TRBV30 and J usage is TRBJ2-7, with TRBD1 identical over 8 bases. The V gene end was trimmed by 2 bases and the J gene end by 3 bases; junction bases not matched to a gene: 3. CDR3 size: 13 residues. The germline gives CDR1 GTSNPN, CDR2 SVGIG (reference sequence). Variable domain in full (rest from reference TRBV30 and TRBJ2-7): SQTIHQWPATLVQPVGSPLSLECTVEGTSNPNLYWYRQAAGRGLQLLFYSVGIGQISSEVPQNLSASRPQDRQFILSSKKLLLSDSGFYLCAWSRGQDYEQYFGPGTRLTVT.

This clonotype occurred a few times. The J gene is TRBJ2-3, the V gene TRBV5-1; D unclear. From germline, CDR1 is SGHRS and CDR2 YFSETQ. V lost 2 bases and J lost 2, with 3 bases in between. The CDR3 runs 12 residues. CDR3: CASSFATDTQYF. CDR3 in DNA: TGCGCCAGCAGCTTCGCCACAGATACGCAGTATTTT.

This clonotype was counted between two and nine times. V gene TRBV5-6 combines with J gene TRBJ2-5; the D gene is possibly TRBD1 (7 bases). V was shortened by 5 bases and J by 5 bases, with 13 bases between the two germline ends. This CDR3 is built from 13 residues. Germline CDR1 and CDR2: SGHDT and YYEEEE. Here the CDR3 DNA reads TGTGCCAGCAGACTACAGGGGAGGGAGACCCAGTACTTC. Translation gives CASRLQGRETQYF. Together with reference TRBV5-6 and TRBJ2-5, the CDR3 gives the full variable domain: DAGVTQSPTHLIKTRGQQVTLRCSPKSGHDTVSWYQQALGQGPQFIFQYYEEEERQRGNFPDRFSGHQFPNYSSELNVNALLLGDSALYLCASRLQGRETQYFGPGTRLLVL.

Ten or more counts support this clonotype. The CDR3 sequence is CAPGLAGDTYEQYF. CDR3 bases: TGTGCTCCGGGACTAGCGGGGGACACCTACGAGCAGTACTTC. The genes are TRBV7-3 and TRBJ2-7; TRBD2 matches 14 bases. CDR1 and CDR2 (germline): SGHTA, FQGTGA. The CDR3 spans 14 residues.

This clonotype appeared many times. This chain links TRBV11-2 with TRBJ1-1; possibly TRBD1 for D (5 bases). The CDR3 consists of 15 residues. CDR1 is SGHAT and CDR2 is FQNNGV in the germline V gene. V was shortened by 5 bases and J by 4 bases, with 17 bases between the two germline ends. The CDR3 sequence: CASSNSGLGSTEAFF. The CDR3 nucleotides are TGTGCCAGCAGCAACTCAGGGTTGGGGAGCACTGAAGCTTTCTTT.

Many counts were recorded for this clonotype. The chain uses TRBV9 and TRBJ2-5; the match to TRBD2 covers 7 bases. The CDR3 is made up of 13 amino acids. J was trimmed by 3 bases and V by 3 bases; bases with no gene match: 2. The germline gives CDR1 SGDLS, CDR2 YYNGEE. The CDR3, as DNA: TGTGCCAGCAGCGGGGGGGGGAAAGAGACCCAGTACTTC. It is translated as CASSGGGKETQYF.

This clonotype has at least ten counts. V usage is TRBV28 and J usage is TRBJ2-4; tentatively, D is TRBD1 or TRBD2 (5 bases each). The V gene's germline CDR1 is MDHEN and CDR2 SYDVKM. CDR3 length: 14 amino acids. Trimming left V 6 bases short and J 0 bases short, with 9 bases between. CDR3 sequence reads: CASREGLAKNIQYF. The CDR3 region has the DNA TGTGCCAGCAGAGAGGGGTTAGCCAAAAACATTCAGTACTTC.

The table lists this clonotype with many counts. This sequence joins TRBV9 and TRBJ2-3; D not resolved. This CDR3 is built from 15 residues. With 0 bases removed from V and 0 bases from J, the gap between germline ends came to 8 bases. Germline V CDR1 and CDR2: SGDLS, YYNGEE. The CDR3 protein is CASSVAPSSTDTQYF. The CDR3, as DNA: TGTGCCAGCAGCGTAGCGCCTTCTAGCACAGATACGCAGTATTTT.

As to this clonotype: Just one base apart from a much larger clone, this may be a read error. The rearrangement joins TRBV2 to TRBJ2-1; D possibly corresponds to TRBD2 (5 bases). CDR1 SNHLY and CDR2 FYNNEI come from the germline V gene. This CDR3 region has 14 residues. V was clipped by 11 bases and J by 5 bases, with 19 bases between them. The CDR3 coding sequence is TGTGCCGATGCGAGCGTGAGGGTCAACAATGAGCAGTTCTTC. Translation: CADASVRVNNEQFF. Full variable domain (rest looked up from reference TRBV2 and TRBJ2-1): EPEVTQTPSHQVTQMGQEVILRCVPISNHLYFYWYRQILGQKVEFLVSFYNNEISEKSEIFDDQFSVERPDGSNFTLKIRSTKLEDSAMYFCADASVRVNNEQFFGPGTRLTVL.

This clonotype showed up many times. The CDR3 DNA follows: TGTGCCAGCAGCCAGCCGAGCACAGATACGCAGTATTTT. It is translated as CASSQPSTDTQYF. The chain combines TRBV3-1 with TRBJ2-3; D not resolved. The V and J ends lost 3 bases and 0 bases respectively, with 4 bases between them. The CDR3 sequence is 13 residues long. Looked up from germline, CDR1 is LGHDT and CDR2 is YNNKEL (reference sequence).